The 11 T cell receptor beta chains presented below share a single source sample, sequenced in a study of T cell responses to AZD1222 COVID-19 vaccine. The method was immunoSEQ multiplex PCR; TCRdb's version includes in-frame clones alone and lacks a portion of them. Among about 140,000 clones listed, about 82% were seen once. This specimen was peripheral blood, taken 28 days after the second dose of the MenACWY control vaccine. Source of these receptors: an adult who received the MenACWY meningococcal vaccine as a control.

This rearrangement joins TRBV6-5 to TRBJ1-2, with 8 bases matching TRBD1. CDR3 length: 15 amino acids. The V segment lost 6 bases and the J segment 8 bases; nucleotides outside the gene matches: 14. Germline V CDR1 and CDR2: MNHEY, SVGAGI. In DNA form, the CDR3 reads TGTGCCAGCAGACCCGAAGTGACAGGGGTTCGAGGCTACACCTTC. Translating gives CASRPEVTGVRGYTF.

The chain links TRBV28 to TRBJ1-5; 7 nucleotides line up with TRBD1. Germline trimming cut 6 bases from V and 6 bases from J; bases unmatched to any gene: 11. The CDR3 loop spans 15 amino acids. Germline lookup yields CDR1 MDHEN and CDR2 SYDVKM. The CDR3 sequence is CASRLYGDRLQPQHF. In nucleotides, the CDR3 is TGTGCCAGCAGGCTATATGGGGACAGACTTCAGCCCCAGCATTTT.

J is TRBJ1-2 and V is TRBV28; tentatively, D is TRBD1 (5 bases). CDR3 size: 13 residues. V lost 3 bases to trimming and J lost 5 bases, with 10 bases between them. Looked up from germline, CDR1 is MDHEN and CDR2 is SYDVKM. The CDR3 nucleotides are TGTGCCAGCAGTTTGCAGGGTCGGTATGGCTACACCTTC. Translated: CASSLQGRYGYTF.

CDR3 coding DNA: TGTGCCAGCAGCAAAGAAAAATCGGCCTACGAGCAGTACGTC. Its protein product is CASSKEKSAYEQYV. The chain links TRBV21-1 to TRBJ2-7; the table's TRBD2 call for D was not verified on the DNA. TRBV21-1 is assigned pseudogene status. This CDR3 has 14 amino acids.

CDR3 DNA sequence: TGTGCCAGTAGTATAGATCAGGGGAGCGGCAATGAGCAGTTCTTC. Translating it yields CASSIDQGSGNEQFF. The V call is TRBV19, the J call TRBJ2-1, with D possibly matching TRBD1 (6 bases). Germline V lookup: CDR1 LNHDA, CDR2 SQIVND (reference sequence). With 0 bases removed from V and 6 bases from J, the gap between germline ends came to 12 bases. This CDR3 has 15 residues.

The V gene is TRBV5-1, the J gene TRBJ1-1; D not resolved. V was cut by 4 bases and J by 1 base, with 8 bases left in between. The CDR3 covers 13 residues. Germline loops: CDR1 SGHRS, CDR2 YFSETQ. CDR3 sequence (DNA): TGCGCCAGCAGCCCAAGAGGGAACACTGAAGCTTTCTTT. As protein: CASSPRGNTEAFF.

CDR3 protein: CASSLAGGRSYNEQFF. The CDR3 nucleotides read TGTGCCAGCAGCTTAGCGGGGGGGAGGTCCTACAATGAGCAGTTCTTC. J is TRBJ2-1 and V is TRBV11-3; TRBD2 agrees at 8 bases. V gave up 1 base and J gave up 1 base; unmatched junction bases: 3. Germline V gives CDR1 SGHNT, CDR2 YENEEA. The CDR3 is 16 amino acids.

The table lists this clone with a count of one. The rearrangement uses TRBV7-8 and TRBJ2-1; D remains ambiguous. The CDR3 loop spans 17 amino acids. V dropped 5 bases and J dropped 0 bases, with 17 bases sitting between them. The germline V gene encodes CDR1 SGHVS and CDR2 FQNEAQ. The CDR3 nucleotides are TGTGCCAGCAGCCCCTCACAGACCTGGAGCTCCTACAATGAGCAGTTCTTC. It encodes CASSPSQTWSSYNEQFF.

This clone was picked up many times. The CDR3, as DNA: TGTGCCAGTAGTGTCTCAAACCGGGGCAATCAGCCCCAGCATTTT. This sequence encodes CASSVSNRGNQPQHF. V and J are TRBV19 and TRBJ1-5; the D is unclear. CDR1 is LNHDA, CDR2 SQIVND, per germline (reference sequence). V was clipped by 5 bases and J by 2 bases, with 13 bases between them. The CDR3 loop spans 15 amino acids.

This clone was found once. The chain couples TRBV5-1 to TRBJ2-2; D could derive from TRBD1 or TRBD2 (5 bases each). Per germline, CDR1 SGHRS and CDR2 YFSETQ. Trimming shortened V by 5 bases and J by 5 bases, and 16 bases separated the two germline ends. The length of the CDR3 is 15 residues. The CDR3 reads CASRRGSGWTGELFF. The CDR3 bases are TGCGCCAGCAGAAGGGGATCGGGATGGACCGGGGAGCTGTTTTTT.

The chain combines TRBV6-5 with TRBJ1-1; D is ambiguous. Trimming left V 8 bases short and J 1 base short, with 11 bases between. The CDR3 length is 13 residues. Germline CDR1 and CDR2: MNHEY and SVGAGI. The CDR3 nucleotides read TGTGCCAGCCTCCAGAGGGCGAACACTGAAGCTTTCTTT. This sequence encodes CASLQRANTEAFF.